Shown below are 29 T cell receptor beta chains from a single sample sequenced in a study of T cell repertoires in cytomegalovirus infection (dated by TCRdb to the late 2010s). The sequencing machine was an Illumina HiSeq 1500. TCRdb redid the processing of the public reads, applying fastp at Q25 and MiXCR, and retained in-frame beta chains. Each entry merges the rows of one CDR3 protein and shows their most common DNA and genes. The sample profile shows over 300,000 distinct CDR3 sequences; 9.5% of them were found once. Of the sample, 4.3% is held by the ten largest clones. Sequencing used PBMCs. The receptors derive from a human donor in good health (CMV status not recorded). Some clones in this sample may be carry-over from other donors' samples.

This clonotype has a handful of counts. The genes are TRBV7-9 and TRBJ1-5; D uncertain. V dropped 4 bases and J dropped 4 bases, with 11 bases sitting between them. Germline V CDR1 and CDR2: SEHNR, FQNEAQ (reference sequence). The CDR3 has 14 amino acids. In DNA, the CDR3 is TGTGCCAGCAGCTCCGGAAATACTAATCAGCCCCAGCATTTT. This translates into CASSSGNTNQPQHF.

The chain combines TRBV12-3 or TRBV12-4 with TRBJ2-1; D might be TRBD1 or TRBD2, each matching 5 bases. This CDR3 has 18 residues. The germline V and J ends were trimmed by 6 bases and 2 bases, with 23 bases remaining between them. In DNA, the CDR3 is TGTGCCAGCAGCCCGACGGGGCGGATCAACCGCCCCTACAATGAGCAGTTCTTC. Encoded protein: CASSPTGRINRPYNEQFF.

This clonotype has only one observation. One end of the junction does not line up with germline, which may come from a read error. The chain is built from TRBV6-1 and TRBJ2-3; D may be TRBD2 (7 bases). Germline-derived CDR1 and CDR2 are MNHNS and SASEGT. The CDR3 is 15 residues long. The DNA of the CDR3 is TGTGCCACCGTTTGGGGGGGCTCTGTGAGAGATACGCGGTATTTT. It encodes CATVWGGSVRDTRYF.

This clonotype was observed a handful of times. The V gene is TRBV12-3 or TRBV12-4, the J gene TRBJ2-1; a weak D match, TRBD2 (5 bases). Trimming removed 3 bases from V and 3 bases from J, with 12 bases in between. CDR3 length: 15 residues. CDR3 amino acids: CASSLGGSIYNEQFF. CDR3 nucleotides: TGTGCCAGCAGTTTGGGCGGGTCTATCTACAATGAGCAGTTCTTC.

This chain uses TRBV7-9 with TRBJ1-2; a possible D gene is TRBD1 (6 bases). The CDR3 has 12 residues. The germline gives CDR1 SEHNR, CDR2 FQNEAQ (reference sequence). V was shortened by 3 bases and J by 8 bases, with 10 bases between the two germline ends. CDR3 nucleotide sequence: TGTGCCAGCAGCTTGTCAGGGGCCGGCTACACCTTC. It is translated as CASSLSGAGYTF.

The rearrangement joins TRBV7-3 to TRBJ2-1, with 8 bases aligning to TRBD2. Losses at the gene ends were 0 bases for V and 5 bases for J; bases not matched to a gene: 3. The CDR3 consists of 15 residues. Germline V CDR1 and CDR2: SGHTA, FQGTGA. The CDR3 here is CASSLTSGTHNEQFF. DNA of the CDR3: TGTGCCAGCAGCTTAACTAGCGGGACCCACAATGAGCAGTTCTTC.

The table lists this clonotype with many counts. The chain joins TRBV7-2 to TRBJ1-3, with a weak D call TRBD1 (5 bases). This CDR3 comprises 12 residues. Deletions cut 8 bases from V and 2 bases from J, with 7 bases between. The germline CDR1 and CDR2 sequences are SGHTA and FQGNSA. CDR3 sequence reads: CASRGAGNTIYF. As DNA, the CDR3 is TGTGCCAGCCGGGGCGCTGGAAACACCATATATTTT.

This clonotype was found many times. J is TRBJ1-2 and V is TRBV7-2, with 9 positions matching TRBD1. The J segment lost 2 bases and the V segment lost 4 bases, leaving 11 bases of the junction unmatched. Germline CDR1 and CDR2: SGHTA and FQGNSA. The CDR3 contains 17 residues. CDR3 coding DNA: TGTGCCAGCAGCTACCGAGGCGGGGACAGGGCAAACTATGGCTACACCTTC. Translation: CASSYRGGDRANYGYTF.

This clonotype was picked up many times. The rearrangement links TRBV4-3 to TRBJ2-6, with a tentative D call TRBD1 (6 bases). The CDR3 has 17 amino acids. V shed 6 bases and J shed 0 bases, with 15 bases lying between them. CDR1 LGHNA and CDR2 YSLEER come from the germline V gene. The CDR3 DNA follows: TGCGCCAGCAGACCCGGGACAACTAGCTCTGGGGCCAACGTCCTGACTTTC. Translating gives CASRPGTTSSGANVLTF.

The rearrangement links TRBV19 to TRBJ2-1, with D perhaps matching TRBD1 or TRBD2 (5 bases each). V shed 5 bases and J shed 0 bases, with 8 bases lying between them. Germline V gives CDR1 LNHDA, CDR2 SQIVND (reference sequence). The CDR3 loop spans 14 amino acids. The CDR3 spells CASSPGSSYNEQFF. The CDR3 coding sequence is TGTGCCAGTAGTCCAGGGAGCTCCTACAATGAGCAGTTCTTC.

The rearrangement links TRBV5-5 to TRBJ2-7, with D perhaps matching TRBD2 (5 bases). Germline CDR1 SGHKS, CDR2 YYEKEE (reference sequence). The CDR3 spans 12 residues. V lost 4 bases and J 5 bases, leaving 10 bases between the germline ends. CDR3 sequence: CASSVARDEQYF. Here the CDR3 DNA reads TGTGCCAGCAGCGTGGCGAGGGACGAGCAGTACTTC.

The table lists this clonotype with many counts. The rearrangement uses TRBV3-1 and TRBJ2-7; 7 nucleotides match TRBD1. From germline, CDR1 is LGHDT and CDR2 YNNKEL (reference sequence). V dropped 4 bases and J dropped 4; count of bases not matched to a gene: 7. This CDR3 region has 14 residues. The DNA for the CDR3 is TGTGCCAGCAGCCCCGGGCAGGGGGTTTACGAGCAGTACTTC. This sequence encodes CASSPGQGVYEQYF.

This clonotype was found many times. This rearrangement joins TRBV7-3 to TRBJ2-2; D may be TRBD1 (5 bases). Per germline, CDR1 SGHTA and CDR2 FQGTGA. This CDR3 is 19 amino acids long. V dropped 1 base and J dropped 6 bases, with 24 bases sitting between them. The CDR3 coding sequence is TGTGCCAGCAGCTTAAATCGCCCTTCCGACAGCAGGAGCGCCGGGGAGCTGTTTTTT. Its translation: CASSLNRPSDSRSAGELFF.

This clonotype has just a few counts. The chain is built from TRBV11-2 and TRBJ2-5; the D gene is possibly TRBD1 (6 bases). Germline V gives CDR1 SGHAT, CDR2 FQNNGV. The CDR3 consists of 15 residues. The V and J ends lost 0 bases and 5 bases respectively, with 13 bases between them. This CDR3 reads CASSLDRGGVETQYF. CDR3 DNA: TGTGCCAGCAGCTTAGACCGAGGGGGAGTCGAGACCCAGTACTTC.

Notes on this clonotype: The junction does not match germline at one end; this may be a read error. The chain recombines TRBV28 with TRBJ2-1; TRBD2 is a possible D gene (5 bases). Per germline, CDR1 MDHEN and CDR2 SYDVKM. This CDR3 comprises 13 residues. The CDR3 DNA reads as TGTGCCAGCAGTTTAACTAGAATTCTTTCCCCAGTCTTC. Encoded protein: CASSLTRILSPVF.

This clonotype was detected only a few times. This chain joins TRBV5-5 and TRBJ2-5, with D perhaps TRBD2 (6 bases). This CDR3 spans 15 amino acids. V lost 3 bases and J 5 bases, leaving 17 bases between the germline ends. Germline CDR1 is SGHKS and CDR2 is YYEKEE (reference sequence). CDR3 sequence (DNA): TGTGCCAGCAGCTCACCGCCGCGGGGTCGGGAGACCCAGTACTTC. Protein product: CASSSPPRGRETQYF. Full variable domain (remainder filled in from reference TRBV5-5 and TRBJ2-5): DAGVTQSPTHLIKTRGQQVTLRCSPISGHKSVSWYQQVLGQGPQFIFQYYEKEERGRGNFPDRFSARQFPNYSSELNVNALLLGDSALYLCASSSPPRGRETQYFGPGTRLLVL.

This clonotype was seen repeatedly, ten times or more. V is TRBV20-1 and J is TRBJ2-1, with 10 bases fitting TRBD2. V lost 6 bases, J lost 0 bases, and 11 bases stayed unmatched. In germline, CDR1 is DFQATT, CDR2 SNEGSKA (reference sequence). This CDR3 spans 17 amino acids. The CDR3 coding sequence is TGCAGTGCCGGGGGTAGCGGGGGGCCTAGCTCCTACAATGAGCAGTTCTTC. Translated: CSAGGSGGPSSYNEQFF.

This clonotype showed up just a few times. This chain connects TRBV4-2 to TRBJ2-5; 9 nucleotides line up with TRBD2. The trim removed 0 bases at V and 0 bases at J, leaving 5 bases unmatched. The CDR3 is made up of 17 amino acids. CDR1 is LGHNA and CDR2 is YNFKEQ in the germline V gene. CDR3 residues: CASSQDRLAGNQETQYF. The DNA for the CDR3 is TGTGCCAGCAGCCAAGATCGGCTAGCGGGGAACCAAGAGACCCAGTACTTC.

This clonotype was observed at least ten times. The V and J genes are TRBV7-2 and TRBJ1-4; no definite D call. V lost 5 bases, J lost 0 bases, and 10 bases lay in between. Per the germline V gene, CDR1 is SGHTA and CDR2 is FQGNSA. The CDR3 has 15 residues. The CDR3 here is CASSRGLATNEKLFF. CDR3 bases: TGTGCCAGCAGCCGCGGACTGGCAACTAATGAAAAACTGTTTTTT. Based on the CDR3 plus reference TRBV7-2 and TRBJ1-4, the full variable domain is GAGVSQSPSNKVTEKGKDVELRCDPISGHTALYWYRQSLGQGLEFLIYFQGNSAPDKSGLPSDRFSAERTGGSVSTLTIQRTQQEDSAVYLCASSRGLATNEKLFFGSGTQLSVL.

This clonotype has just a few counts. This chain joins TRBV28 and TRBJ2-7; D may match TRBD1 or TRBD2 (5 bases each). The CDR3 runs 13 residues. Germline CDR1 and CDR2: MDHEN and SYDVKM. Trimming shortened V by 10 bases and J by 4 bases, and 17 bases separated the two germline ends. As DNA, the CDR3 is TGTGCCATCCAGCGGCAGGGAGCGTACGAGCAGTACTTC. Translating gives CAIQRQGAYEQYF. The full variable domain, with the rest looked up from reference TRBV28 and TRBJ2-7, is DVKVTQSSRYLVKRTGEKVFLECVQDMDHENMFWYRQDPGLGLRLIYFSYDVKMKEKGDIPEGYSVSREKKERFSLILESASTNQTSMYLCAIQRQGAYEQYFGPGTRLTVT.

At least ten counts were recorded for this clonotype. The rearrangement uses TRBV7-2 and TRBJ2-5, with D possibly TRBD1 on 5 matching bases. Germline CDR1 reads SGHTA; CDR2 reads FQGNSA. The V end was cut by 4 bases, the J end by 7 bases, with 13 bases between. The CDR3 runs to 13 residues. The chain's CDR3 is CASSSGSSRTQYF. The DNA for the CDR3 is TGTGCCAGCAGCTCAGGGTCTTCCAGGACCCAGTACTTC.

This chain connects TRBV28 to TRBJ1-5; the D gene is possibly TRBD1 (6 bases). V was clipped by 6 bases and J by 9 bases, with 12 bases between them. The CDR3 is made up of 12 amino acids. Per the germline V gene, CDR1 is MDHEN and CDR2 is SYDVKM. The CDR3 sequence is CASRQGRGPQHF. CDR3 DNA sequence: TGTGCCAGCAGACAGGGTCGGGGGCCCCAGCATTTT.

This clonotype was counted many times. The chain recombines TRBV7-8 with TRBJ2-4; no definite D call. The CDR3 sequence is 15 residues long. CDR1 and CDR2 from the germline V gene are SGHVS and FQNEAQ. The V gene lost 4 bases and the J gene lost 0 bases, with 10 bases spanning the gap. The CDR3 coding sequence is TGTGCCAGCAGCTCAAACCCTCTAGCCAAAAACATTCAGTACTTC. This translates into CASSSNPLAKNIQYF.

The rearrangement uses TRBV19 and TRBJ2-4, with TRBD1 as a possible D gene (6 bases). This CDR3 has 13 amino acids. V lost 8 bases and J lost 3, with 11 bases in between. The V gene's germline CDR1 is LNHDA and CDR2 SQIVND (reference sequence). CDR3: CASQPGHKNIQYF. CDR3 DNA sequence: TGTGCCAGTCAACCGGGACACAAAAACATTCAGTACTTC.

The chain employs TRBV7-9 and TRBJ2-7, with D possibly TRBD1 on 6 matching bases. Trimming took 5 bases from V and 3 from J, leaving 14 bases between them. The CDR3 is 14 residues long. Germline CDR1 reads SEHNR; CDR2 reads FQNEAQ (reference sequence). The CDR3: CASSPKDSLYEQYF. The CDR3 region has the DNA TGTGCCAGCAGCCCGAAGGACAGTCTCTACGAGCAGTACTTC.

This clonotype was observed a handful of times. The chain links TRBV7-9 to TRBJ2-5; D not resolved. Germline CDR1 reads SEHNR; CDR2 reads FQNEAQ (reference sequence). V lost 2 bases and J 5 bases, leaving 12 bases between the germline ends. This CDR3 has 14 residues. The CDR3 DNA is TGTGCCAGCAGCTTAAACGTGATCGATGAGACCCAGTACTTC. It codes for CASSLNVIDETQYF.

Details on this clonotype: Since no conserved phenylalanine or tryptophan closes the CDR3, a read error is the likely cause. V usage is TRBV4-1 and J usage is TRBJ2-5, with a weak D call TRBD1 (6 bases). V lost 4 bases to trimming and J lost 6 bases, with 18 bases between them. Germline CDR1 reads MGHRA; CDR2 reads YSYEKL. CDR3 length: 15 residues. CDR3 DNA sequence: TGCGCCAGCAGCCCGGAGTTCAGGGGCCCCCAGACCCAGTACCTC. Residues: CASSPEFRGPQTQYL.

This chain connects TRBV28 to TRBJ2-1; 10 bases match TRBD1. This CDR3 contains 17 residues. J lost 4 bases, V lost 8 bases, and 14 bases had no gene match. In germline, CDR1 is MDHEN, CDR2 SYDVKM. The CDR3: CASLATPGQGSYNEQFF. CDR3 nucleotide sequence: TGTGCCAGCCTTGCCACCCCGGGACAGGGGTCATACAATGAGCAGTTCTTC.

This clonotype was seen more than once but under ten times. The chain couples TRBV12-3 or TRBV12-4 to TRBJ1-2; D gene unclear. V was shortened by 6 bases and J by 8 bases, with 16 bases between the two germline ends. The CDR3 is made up of 13 amino acids. The CDR3 is CASSPIRGSGYTF. The CDR3 region has the DNA TGTGCCAGCAGCCCTATCCGGGGATCCGGCTACACCTTC.